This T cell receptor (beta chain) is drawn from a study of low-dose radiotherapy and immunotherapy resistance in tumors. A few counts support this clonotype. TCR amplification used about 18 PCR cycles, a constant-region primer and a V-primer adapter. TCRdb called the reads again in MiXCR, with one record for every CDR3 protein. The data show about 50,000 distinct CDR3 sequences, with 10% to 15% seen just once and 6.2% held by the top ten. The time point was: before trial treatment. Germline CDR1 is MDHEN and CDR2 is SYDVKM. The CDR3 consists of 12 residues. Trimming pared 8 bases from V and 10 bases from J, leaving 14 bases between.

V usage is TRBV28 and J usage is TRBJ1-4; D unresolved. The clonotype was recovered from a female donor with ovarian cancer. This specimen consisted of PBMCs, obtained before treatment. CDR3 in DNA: TGTGCCAGCGCCCGCCCGTTCGGAAAACTGTTTTTT. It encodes CASARPFGKLFF.